The present T cell receptor (beta chain) was sequenced within a study of beta chain features in type 1 diabetes. The study, taken as a whole, reports: PCR could preferentially amplify shorter templates, alike in patients and controls.

The CDR3 is 16 amino acids. Trimming at V came to 5 bases and at J to 4 bases, leaving 10 bases not matched to a gene. From germline, CDR1 is SEHNR and CDR2 FQNEAQ (reference sequence). With respect to this clone: Its antigen remains unknown.

CD45RO/CCR7/CD25/CD127/CD95/CD27 sorting isolated CD4+ naive, central memory, regulatory and stem cell-like memory cells. The study reverse transcribed the entire isolated RNA, so it sequenced expressed TCRB transcripts. The data were produced by immunoSEQ multiplex PCR, yet TCRdb's version contains in-frame clones alone and is incomplete. The data show 130,000 to 150,000 clones, under 60% seen once. Material: Tregs from blood. The chain recombines TRBV7-9 with TRBJ2-2; TRBD1 matches at 7 bases. The source of this sequence is a man younger than 35 in good health. CDR3: CASSKYRDRPTGELFF. The DNA of the CDR3 is TGTGCCAGCAGCAAGTACCGGGACAGACCCACCGGGGAGCTGTTTTTT.